The rows below give T cell receptor beta chains drawn from one sample of a study of blood T cell repertoires in COVID-19. Sequencing was performed with immunoSEQ multiplex PCR; in TCRdb, only in-frame clones are kept and a portion is missing. Here the sample spans over 50,000 clones, over 75% being singletons. What was sequenced was peripheral blood. These receptors came from a human donor in a cohort sampled during active COVID-19. Each CDR3 is given with its conserved first and last residue. D genes are given only for firm matches. Part of the rows lack a size; the others show once, few, many or a class for expanded clones.

clone_size: -
j_call: TRBJ2-5
d_call: TRBD1
v_call: TRBV9
cdr3_nt: TGTGCCAGCAGCGTAGCGTGGGGGACAGGGGGCGAGAAGACCCAGTACTTC
cdr3_aa: CASSVAWGTGGEKTQYF

clone_size: -
j_call: TRBJ2-2
d_call: TRBD1
v_call: TRBV5-6
cdr3_nt: TGTGCCAGCAGCTTAAGGGGGCCCGGGGAGCTGTTTTTT
cdr3_aa: CASSLRGPGELFF

clone_size: -
j_call: TRBJ1-5
d_call: -
v_call: TRBV4-1
cdr3_nt: TGCGCCAGCAGCCAGCCACAGGGCTTTGCTCAGCCCCAGCATTTT
cdr3_aa: CASSQPQGFAQPQHF

clone_size: once
j_call: TRBJ2-5
d_call: TRBD2
v_call: TRBV7-2
cdr3_nt: TGTGCCAGCAGCTTAGTAGGACTAGCGGGAGCGGAGACCCAGTACTTC
cdr3_aa: CASSLVGLAGAETQYF

clone_size: -
j_call: TRBJ2-3
d_call: -
v_call: TRBV7-9
cdr3_nt: TGTGCCAGCAGCTTAGCATTTGGGACTAGCACAGATACGCAGTATTTT
cdr3_aa: CASSLAFGTSTDTQYF

clone_size: -
j_call: TRBJ2-7
d_call: TRBD2
v_call: TRBV10-2
cdr3_nt: TGCGCCAGCAGTGGCCCCAGGAATTGGTCGGCGGGAGGCCGTAGCTCCTACGAGCAGTACTTC
cdr3_aa: CASSGPRNWSAGGRSSYEQYF

clone_size: once
j_call: TRBJ2-1
d_call: -
v_call: TRBV11-3
cdr3_nt: TGTGCCAGCAGCACCGGGGGAGGGGGCTACAATGAGCAGTTCTTC
cdr3_aa: CASSTGGGGYNEQFF

clone_size: -
j_call: TRBJ2-7
d_call: -
v_call: TRBV12-3/TRBV12-4
cdr3_nt: TGTGCCAGCAGTTTTAGCTCAGAGCAGTACTTC
cdr3_aa: CASSFSSEQYF

clone_size: -
j_call: TRBJ2-2
d_call: -
v_call: TRBV15
cdr3_nt: TGTGCCACCAGCAGAGATTTGGACTTTTTCCCCGGGGAGCTGTTTTTT
cdr3_aa: CATSRDLDFFPGELFF

clone_size: -
j_call: TRBJ1-2
d_call: -
v_call: TRBV28
cdr3_nt: TGTGCCAGCTACAGGGACTATGGCTACACCTTC
cdr3_aa: CASYRDYGYTF

clone_size: -
j_call: TRBJ2-2
d_call: -
v_call: TRBV6-5
cdr3_nt: TGTGCCAGCAGGTGGCAGGGCGGCACCGGGGAGCTGTTTTTT
cdr3_aa: CASRWQGGTGELFF

clone_size: -
j_call: TRBJ1-5
d_call: TRBD1
v_call: TRBV4-1
cdr3_nt: TGCGCCAGCAGCCAAGAGACAGGGGGTGGCTATAGCAATCAGCCCCAGCATTTT
cdr3_aa: CASSQETGGGYSNQPQHF

clone_size: -
j_call: TRBJ2-1
d_call: TRBD2
v_call: TRBV18
cdr3_nt: TGTGCCAGCTCATCCTTGGCGGGGGTATACAATGAGCAGTTCTTC
cdr3_aa: CASSSLAGVYNEQFF

clone_size: -
j_call: TRBJ1-4
d_call: TRBD1
v_call: TRBV7-2
cdr3_nt: TGTGCCAGCAGCTTAAGCTACAGGGGATTCACTAATGAAAAACTGTTTTTT
cdr3_aa: CASSLSYRGFTNEKLFF

clone_size: -
j_call: TRBJ2-5
d_call: TRBD2
v_call: TRBV4-1
cdr3_nt: TGCGCCAGCAGCCAAGAGCCTAGCGGGGGGGCGCGGGAGACCCAGTACTTC
cdr3_aa: CASSQEPSGGARETQYF

clone_size: few
j_call: TRBJ2-7
d_call: TRBD1
v_call: TRBV10-1
cdr3_nt: TGCGCCAGCAACCCCGGGACAGGGGGCCCGCGGGCCTACGAGCAGTACTTC
cdr3_aa: CASNPGTGGPRAYEQYF

clone_size: -
j_call: TRBJ2-1
d_call: TRBD2
v_call: TRBV11-2
cdr3_nt: TGTGCCAGCAGCATTGGGACTAGCGGGGTATACAATGAGCAGTTCTTC
cdr3_aa: CASSIGTSGVYNEQFF

clone_size: -
j_call: TRBJ2-2
d_call: -
v_call: TRBV18
cdr3_nt: TGTGCCAGCTCACCCTCCGCGAACACCGGGGAGCTGTTTTTT
cdr3_aa: CASSPSANTGELFF

clone_size: -
j_call: TRBJ2-1
d_call: -
v_call: TRBV25-1
cdr3_nt: TGTGCCAGCAGTGGGCCGGGGTTGGTGAATGAGCAGTTCTTC
cdr3_aa: CASSGPGLVNEQFF

clone_size: -
j_call: TRBJ2-1
d_call: TRBD2
v_call: TRBV6-5
cdr3_nt: TGTGCCAGCAGTTCCCAGCGGGGGACCCCAAATGAGCAGTTCTTC
cdr3_aa: CASSSQRGTPNEQFF

clone_size: -
j_call: TRBJ2-7
d_call: -
v_call: TRBV5-1
cdr3_nt: TGCGCCAGCAGCCCCCGGGGGATCAGCTCCTACGAGCAGTACTTC
cdr3_aa: CASSPRGISSYEQYF

clone_size: -
j_call: TRBJ2-1
d_call: -
v_call: TRBV28
cdr3_nt: TGTGCCAGCAGTACAGAACAGGACGGCCGCGAGTTCTTC
cdr3_aa: CASSTEQDGREFF

clone_size: once
j_call: TRBJ2-7
d_call: -
v_call: TRBV6-5
cdr3_nt: TGTGCCAGCAGGGGCGTCCCGAGCTCCTACGAGCAGTACTTC
cdr3_aa: CASRGVPSSYEQYF

clone_size: -
j_call: TRBJ2-1
d_call: TRBD2
v_call: TRBV25-1
cdr3_nt: TGTGCCAGCAGCGCAGTTACTAGCGGTTACAATGAGCAGTTCTTC
cdr3_aa: CASSAVTSGYNEQFF

clone_size: -
j_call: TRBJ2-1
d_call: -
v_call: TRBV3-1/TRBV3-2
cdr3_nt: TGTGCCAGCAGCCATTCGGGACTCTCTAATGAGCAGTTCTTC
cdr3_aa: CASSHSGLSNEQFF

clone_size: once
j_call: TRBJ2-5
d_call: TRBD1
v_call: TRBV5-1
cdr3_nt: TGCGCCAGCAGGCCACAGGGGGGACAAGAGACCCAGTACTTC
cdr3_aa: CASRPQGGQETQYF

clone_size: -
j_call: TRBJ1-2
d_call: -
v_call: TRBV6-5
cdr3_nt: TGTGCCAGCAGTTACCTCAACAGGGATGGCTACACCTTC
cdr3_aa: CASSYLNRDGYTF

clone_size: -
j_call: TRBJ2-3
d_call: TRBD2
v_call: TRBV2
cdr3_nt: TGTGCCAGCAGTAGCGGGGAGGATACGCAGTATTTT
cdr3_aa: CASSSGEDTQYF

clone_size: -
j_call: TRBJ2-1
d_call: TRBD1
v_call: TRBV10-2
cdr3_nt: TGCGCCAGCAGTGAAGACAGGGGCCCTGCAGATGAACAGTTCTTC
cdr3_aa: CASSEDRGPADEQFF

clone_size: -
j_call: TRBJ2-7
d_call: -
v_call: TRBV28
cdr3_nt: TGTGCCACCGACGTAGACAGGTCCCCCTACGAGCAGTACTTC
cdr3_aa: CATDVDRSPYEQYF

clone_size: -
j_call: TRBJ2-7
d_call: -
v_call: TRBV19
cdr3_nt: TGTGCCAGTAGTATCGAACAGGCACCCTACGAGCAGTACTTC
cdr3_aa: CASSIEQAPYEQYF

clone_size: once
j_call: TRBJ1-1
d_call: -
v_call: TRBV19
cdr3_nt: TGTGCCAGTAGTCCCCGACACGCACAGAACACTGAAGCTTTCTTT
cdr3_aa: CASSPRHAQNTEAFF

clone_size: -
j_call: TRBJ2-1
d_call: TRBD2
v_call: TRBV18
cdr3_nt: TGTGCCAGCTCACCACCGAGTAGCGGGGGATATTACAATGAGCAGTTCTTC
cdr3_aa: CASSPPSSGGYYNEQFF

clone_size: -
j_call: TRBJ2-3
d_call: TRBD2
v_call: TRBV18
cdr3_nt: TGTGCCAGCTCACTTAGACTCGGCGGGAGTTCAGATACGCAGTATTTT
cdr3_aa: CASSLRLGGSSDTQYF

clone_size: once
j_call: TRBJ2-3
d_call: -
v_call: TRBV6-6
cdr3_nt: TGTGCCAGCAGTTGGAGAGCCACAGATACGCAGTATTTT
cdr3_aa: CASSWRATDTQYF

clone_size: -
j_call: TRBJ2-1
d_call: TRBD2
v_call: TRBV18
cdr3_nt: TGTGCCAGCTCACCAGGGACGGGGGGGCTGAATGAGCAGTTCTTC
cdr3_aa: CASSPGTGGLNEQFF